The present entry profiles one T cell receptor (beta chain) with its context. Its antigen is not known. The data derive from a study of cytomegalovirus exposure and HLA in healthy donors. For the study at large: Earlier findings included 90 million to 120 million unique TCR beta sequences obtained from 150 million to 200 million T cells. Study-wide results and caveats: Presence/absence analyses took donor sequencing depth as roughly uniform.

This CDR3 contains 15 residues. Germline CDR1 is SGHRS and CDR2 is YFSETQ. V was shortened by 3 bases and J by 4 bases, with 15 bases between the two germline ends. Nominally healthy donors were sampled, though unrecorded immune exposures were likely. The PCR was carried out with 60 Vbeta primers and 13 Jbeta primers. The table came from immunoSEQ multiplex PCR; TCRdb's copy has only in-frame clones and leaves some out. The data show fewer than 85,000 clones, roughly 78% seen once. Sequenced input: PBMCs. The rearrangement links TRBV5-1 to TRBJ2-3, with D perhaps matching TRBD1 (8 bases). The receptor comes from a woman in her thirties or forties in good health and CMV-seropositive. The CDR3 loop is CASSWWGGQADTQYF. CDR3 bases: TGCGCCAGCAGCTGGTGGGGGGGACAGGCAGATACGCAGTATTTT. The whole variable domain, remainder taken from reference TRBV5-1 and TRBJ2-3, is KAGVTQTPRYLIKTRGQQVTLSCSPISGHRSVSWYQQTPGQGLQFLFEYFSETQRNKGNFPGRFSGRQFSNSRSEMNVSTLELGDSALYLCASSWWGGQADTQYFGPGTRLTVL.